This entry features one T cell receptor (beta chain) sequence. The sample originates from a study of blood T cell repertoires in COVID-19. TCRdb keeps only in-frame clones here, not all; method: immunoSEQ multiplex PCR. The profile shows tens of thousands of clones, around 90% of them singletons. Germline CDR1 and CDR2: MGHDK and SYGVNS. The CDR3 is made up of 14 amino acids. V was cut by 7 bases and J by 1 base, with 13 bases left in between. This clonotype originated in a man older than 75 with acute or convalescent COVID-19. This sequence joins TRBV25-1 and TRBJ1-1; D is uncertain. Sequencing was carried out using peripheral blood. The DNA for the CDR3 is TGTGCCAGCAACTCCCTCGGGGAGAACACTGAAGCTTTCTTT. Translating it yields CASNSLGENTEAFF.